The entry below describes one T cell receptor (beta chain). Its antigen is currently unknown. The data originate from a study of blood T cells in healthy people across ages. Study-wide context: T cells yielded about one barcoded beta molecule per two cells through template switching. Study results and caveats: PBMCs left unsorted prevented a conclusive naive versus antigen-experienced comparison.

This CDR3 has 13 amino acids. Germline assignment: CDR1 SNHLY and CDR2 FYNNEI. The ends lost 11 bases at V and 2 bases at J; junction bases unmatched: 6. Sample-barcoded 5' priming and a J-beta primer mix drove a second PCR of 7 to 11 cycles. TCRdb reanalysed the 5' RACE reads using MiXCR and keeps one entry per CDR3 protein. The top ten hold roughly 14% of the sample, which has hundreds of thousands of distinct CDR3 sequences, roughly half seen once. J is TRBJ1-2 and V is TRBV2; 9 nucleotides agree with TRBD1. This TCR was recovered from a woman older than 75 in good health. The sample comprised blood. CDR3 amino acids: CAGGTGRNYGYTF. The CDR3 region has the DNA TGTGCCGGGGGGACAGGGAGAAACTATGGCTACACCTTC.